The rows below give T cell receptor beta chains drawn from one sample of a study of tumor-infiltrating lymphocytes in localized non-small cell lung cancer. TCRdb's copy holds only in-frame clones and misses some; the assay was immunoSEQ multiplex PCR. The sample includes about 8,400 clones, around 79% of them seen just once. The sample consisted of uninvolved lung tissue not adjacent to the tumor. The receptors here all came from a human donor with non-small cell lung cancer. Each CDR3 is given with its conserved first and last residue. The D gene is left open where the match is weak. Clone size appears in some rows only: once, few, many, or a class for an expanded clone.

v_call	clone_size	j_call	d_call	cdr3_nt	cdr3_aa
TRBV30	-	TRBJ1-1	-	TGTGCCTGGAGTCACGTGGGCCCCACTGAAGCTTTCTTT	CAWSHVGPTEAFF
TRBV6-1	once	TRBJ2-1	-	TGTGCCAGCAGTGAGAGAACAGGGACCAATGAGCAGTTCTTC	CASSERTGTNEQFF
TRBV6-1	large	TRBJ1-2	-	TGTGCCAGCACCCGGGAACCCGCTAGTTATGGCTACACCTTC	CASTREPASYGYTF
TRBV9	-	TRBJ2-2	-	TGTGCCAGCAGGGGGAGGACTTCGAACACCGGGGAGCTGTTTTTT	CASRGRTSNTGELFF
TRBV5-1	-	TRBJ1-1	-	TGCGCCAGCAGCTTGGGCGGGACGAACACTGAAGCTTTCTTT	CASSLGGTNTEAFF
TRBV6-1	-	TRBJ2-2	-	TGTGCCAGCAGTGAGCTCCATAACACCGGGGAGCTGTTTTTT	CASSELHNTGELFF
TRBV2	-	TRBJ1-1	-	TGTGCCAGCAGTGAAGGAAACAGGGTAACTGAAGCTTTCTTT	CASSEGNRVTEAFF
TRBV30	-	TRBJ2-1	TRBD1	TGTGCCTGGGAAACCCAGACAGGGTTTGGCTACAATGAGCAGTTCTTC	CAWETQTGFGYNEQFF
TRBV5-4	-	TRBJ2-7	TRBD1	TGTGCCAGCAGCTTGCGACAGGGTTTCTACGAGCAGTACTTC	CASSLRQGFYEQYF
TRBV29-1	-	TRBJ2-2	-	TGCAGCGTTTCCGGGGTCACCGGGGAGCTGTTTTTT	CSVSGVTGELFF
TRBV5-1	-	TRBJ2-7	-	TGCGCCAGCAGCTTGGCAGAGGGCCACTCCTACGAGCAGTACTTC	CASSLAEGHSYEQYF
TRBV5-8	-	TRBJ2-3	-	TGTGCCAGCAGCCGGTATGACACAGATACGCAGTATTTT	CASSRYDTDTQYF
TRBV4-2	-	TRBJ2-5	TRBD2	TGTGCCAGCAGCCCTCACCCAGGGTCCGTAGCGGGTAGCGTGACCCAGTACTTC	CASSPHPGSVAGSVTQYF
TRBV2	-	TRBJ1-1	-	TGTGCCAGCACGACAGACATGAACACTGAAGCTTTCTTT	CASTTDMNTEAFF
TRBV5-1	-	TRBJ2-7	-	TGCGCCAGCAGCACCCAGGGAAACGAGCAGTACTTC	CASSTQGNEQYF
TRBV20-1	-	TRBJ2-7	-	TGCAGTGCCGCGAGTCATGACGAGCAGTACTTC	CSAASHDEQYF
TRBV11-3	-	TRBJ2-1	TRBD2	TGTGCCAGCAGCTTATTTAGCGGGAGGATGGATGAGCAGTTCTTC	CASSLFSGRMDEQFF
TRBV6-1	-	TRBJ2-1	TRBD1	TGTGCCAGCAGTGAAATAGGGACAGGGTCTTCCGATGAGCAGTTCTTC	CASSEIGTGSSDEQFF
TRBV2	-	TRBJ1-2	-	TGTGCCAGCAGTGCAGGGTCCTATGGCTACACCTTC	CASSAGSYGYTF
TRBV2	-	TRBJ1-1	-	TGTGCCAGCAGGGAGCAGTGGAACACTGAAGCTTTCTTT	CASREQWNTEAFF
TRBV6-1	-	TRBJ1-2	-	TGTGCCAGCAGCGCTGGGACGGCTAACTATGGCTACACCTTC	CASSAGTANYGYTF
TRBV7-2	once	TRBJ2-7	TRBD2	TGTGCCAGCAGAGATCCGGGACTAGGCCTCCACGAGCAGTACTTC	CASRDPGLGLHEQYF
TRBV11-1	-	TRBJ1-2	-	TGTGCCAGCAGCTTATTAAGGGAGCACGGCTACACCTTC	CASSLLREHGYTF
TRBV28	once	TRBJ2-3	TRBD2	TGTGCCAGCAGTTTCTCTTGGACTAGCGGGACTAGCACAGATACGCAGTATTTT	CASSFSWTSGTSTDTQYF
TRBV27	-	TRBJ2-3	-	TGTGCCAGCAGCTCCGGATACACAGATACGCAGTATTTT	CASSSGYTDTQYF
TRBV6-5	-	TRBJ2-3	-	TGTGCCAGCAGTTACGGTCTATCCGCAGATACGCAGTATTTT	CASSYGLSADTQYF
TRBV5-6	once	TRBJ1-4	-	TGTGCCAGCAGCTTTCGCCAGCCTAATGAAAAACTGTTTTTT	CASSFRQPNEKLFF
TRBV29-1	-	TRBJ1-1	-	TGCAGCTCCGGGAGGAGGGAGAACACTGAAGCTTTCTTT	CSSGRRENTEAFF
TRBV6-1	-	TRBJ2-5	TRBD2	TGTGCCAGCCTACTAGCGGGAGGGGAAGAGACCCAGTACTTC	CASLLAGGEETQYF
TRBV30	few	TRBJ1-1	-	TGTGCCTGGACCCTCGGCTGGGGTCGGTACACTGAAGCTTTCTTT	CAWTLGWGRYTEAFF
TRBV30	-	TRBJ2-1	TRBD1	TGTGCCCGGACAGGGAAGGACTGGACTGGCTACAATGAGCAGTTCTTC	CARTGKDWTGYNEQFF
TRBV25-1	few	TRBJ1-1	-	TGTGCCAGCAGTGAAGAGGATACGGACACTGAAGCTTTCTTT	CASSEEDTDTEAFF
TRBV29-1	few	TRBJ1-2	-	TGCAGCGTGCAGGGCCAATATGGCTACACCTTC	CSVQGQYGYTF
TRBV7-2	medium-sized	TRBJ2-3	-	TGTGCCAGCAGCTCCGGACAGTTCACAGATACGCAGTATTTT	CASSSGQFTDTQYF
TRBV7-9	-	TRBJ2-1	TRBD2	TGTGCCAGCAGCTCCCTAGCGGGGGGCTACAATGAGCAGTTCTTC	CASSSLAGGYNEQFF
TRBV30	-	TRBJ1-1	-	TGTGCCTGGAAGGCCTTCACTGGTTCTGAAGCTTTCTTT	CAWKAFTGSEAFF
TRBV29-1	-	TRBJ2-5	-	TGCAGCGTTGGCCCGCCCCAAGAGACCCAGTACTTC	CSVGPPQETQYF
TRBV27	-	TRBJ2-7	TRBD2	TGTGCCACCAGGCTAGCGGGGGCCCGGGAGCAGTACTTC	CATRLAGAREQYF
TRBV6-1	-	TRBJ1-2	TRBD1	TGTGCCAGCAGTGAGTTCGCTTTCCAGGGGGCGCGTGGCTACACCTTC	CASSEFAFQGARGYTF
TRBV5-1	-	TRBJ2-2	-	TGCGCCAGCAGCTTCGGAGACACCGGGGAGCTGTTTTTT	CASSFGDTGELFF
TRBV19	-	TRBJ2-2	-	TGTGCCAGTACCTTACAGGGTGTCACCGGGGAGCTGTTTTTT	CASTLQGVTGELFF
TRBV7-9	-	TRBJ2-7	-	TGTGCCAGCAGCTCGCGCGAAGAGTTCTACGAGCAGTACTTC	CASSSREEFYEQYF
TRBV28	-	TRBJ1-5	TRBD1	TGTGCCAGCAGTCGTCCCGGGACAGGGGTATATGGCAATCAGCCCCAGCATTTT	CASSRPGTGVYGNQPQHF
TRBV2	-	TRBJ2-3	-	TGTGCCAGTTCGCCACTAGTTAACAGTGATACGCAGTATTTT	CASSPLVNSDTQYF
TRBV28	-	TRBJ2-6	TRBD1	TGTGCCAGCAGTCGGACAGGGTCTGGGGCCAACGTCCTGACTTTC	CASSRTGSGANVLTF
TRBV5-1	-	TRBJ2-6	-	TGCGCCAGCAGCTACTCTGCGTTCGAATCTGGGGCCAACGTCCTGACTTTC	CASSYSAFESGANVLTF